This entry lists 27 T cell receptor beta chains sequenced from one sample in a study of cytomegalovirus exposure and HLA in healthy donors. The PCR used 60 Vbeta and 13 Jbeta primers. Clones were read by immunoSEQ multiplex PCR, and TCRdb kept only the in-frame ones, dropping some. Altogether 200,000 to 250,000 clones are present, 60% to 85% being singletons, with the ten largest covering roughly a sixth. Sequencing used PBMCs. These receptors all come from a man aged 35-49 years in good health and CMV-seronegative.

The chain employs TRBV7-6 and TRBJ2-1; TRBD2 agrees at 7 bases. The CDR3 sequence is 14 residues long. The ends lost 1 base at V and 8 bases at J; junction bases unmatched: 5. The germline CDR1 and CDR2 sequences are SGHVS and FNYEAQ. The CDR3 here is CASSLGVAGYEQFF. As DNA, the CDR3 is TGTGCCAGCAGCTTAGGTGTAGCGGGCTATGAGCAGTTCTTC.

The chain couples TRBV2 to TRBJ2-1; D uncertain. With 7 bases removed from V and 4 bases from J, the gap between germline ends came to 8 bases. Germline V gene sequence: CDR1 SNHLY, CDR2 FYNNEI. The CDR3 consists of 12 residues. The CDR3 is CASMPAYNEQFF. CDR3 in DNA: TGTGCCAGCATGCCCGCGTACAATGAGCAGTTCTTC.

The gene calls are TRBV7-2 and TRBJ2-7; no definite D call. Trimming removed 0 bases from V and 0 bases from J, with 9 bases in between. Germline loops: CDR1 SGHTA, CDR2 FQGNSA. This CDR3 has 15 amino acids. The CDR3 DNA sequence: TGTGCCAGCAGCTTAGCGCCCGAGGACTCCTACGAGCAGTACTTC. It codes for CASSLAPEDSYEQYF.

V gene TRBV7-9 combines with J gene TRBJ2-7; D might be TRBD2 (6 bases). This CDR3 contains 14 residues. The germline V gene encodes CDR1 SEHNR and CDR2 FQNEAQ (reference sequence). V lost 4 bases and J lost 4, with 14 bases in between. DNA for the CDR3: TGTGCCAGCAGCTCCCAGGGACTCCTATACGAGCAGTACTTC. Its protein product is CASSSQGLLYEQYF. The entire variable domain, with the rest obtained from reference TRBV7-9 and TRBJ2-7, is as follows: DTGVSQNPRHKITKRGQNVTFRCDPISEHNRLYWYRQTLGQGPEFLTYFQNEAQLEKSRLLSDRFSAERPKGSFSTLEIQRTEQGDSAMYLCASSSQGLLYEQYFGPGTRLTVT.

The CDR3 sequence is CAWSPGQGVDEQYF. The CDR3 nucleotides are TGTGCCTGGAGCCCGGGACAGGGGGTCGACGAGCAGTACTTC. The J gene is TRBJ2-7, the V gene TRBV30; 11 positions match TRBD1. This CDR3 is 14 amino acids long. The germline gives CDR1 GTSNPN, CDR2 SVGIG (reference sequence). V shed 3 bases, J shed 5 bases, and the junction held 6 bases outside the gene matches.

CDR3: CASSLIQGAFSEKLFF. CDR3 in DNA: TGTGCCAGCAGCTTAATACAGGGGGCGTTTAGTGAAAAACTGTTTTTT. The chain has TRBV7-9 and TRBJ1-4; TRBD1 matches 9 bases. The CDR3 is made up of 16 amino acids. Germline V gene data show CDR1 as SEHNR and CDR2 as FQNEAQ (reference sequence). The junction had 8 bases not matched to a gene; V was cut back by 2 bases and J by 7 bases.

The gene calls are TRBV9 and TRBJ2-7, with TRBD2 matching 10 bases. CDR1 is SGDLS and CDR2 is YYNGEE in the germline V gene. This CDR3 comprises 14 residues. With V trimmed by 3 bases and J by 6 bases, 6 bases remained unmatched. This CDR3 is CASSGGLAGAEQYF. CDR3 nucleotides: TGTGCCAGCAGCGGGGGGCTAGCGGGAGCCGAGCAGTACTTC.

V gene TRBV30 combines with J gene TRBJ1-3; D unclear. This CDR3 spans 14 amino acids. Germline CDR1 is GTSNPN and CDR2 is SVGIG (reference sequence). The V end lost 3 bases, the J end lost 3 bases, and 12 bases lay between the germline ends. CDR3 sequence (DNA): TGTGCCTGGAGCCCCGTTTCGGTTGGAAACACCATATATTTT. Residues: CAWSPVSVGNTIYF.

The chain uses TRBV2 and TRBJ1-1; possibly TRBD1 for D (6 bases). Trimming removed 5 bases from V and 6 bases from J, with 16 bases in between. The length of the CDR3 is 14 residues. CDR1 and CDR2 from the germline V gene are SNHLY and FYNNEI. CDR3 DNA: TGTGCCAGCAGTCCCCAACGCAGGGGTTCTGAAGCTTTCTTT. Translation: CASSPQRRGSEAFF.

The CDR3 loop is CASSMTDQSYGYTF. CDR3 bases: TGCGCCAGCAGTATGACAGATCAGAGCTATGGCTACACCTTC. This chain joins TRBV5-1 and TRBJ1-2; tentatively, D is TRBD1 (5 bases). CDR1 and CDR2 from the germline V gene are SGHRS and YFSETQ. Trimming took 5 bases from V and 4 from J, leaving 15 bases between them. There are 14 residues in the CDR3.

This clone appeared a few times. The chain joins TRBV28 to TRBJ2-1, with D perhaps TRBD2 (6 bases). V dropped 3 bases and J dropped 9 bases, with 9 bases sitting between them. Germline V gene lookup returns CDR1 MDHEN and CDR2 SYDVKM. The CDR3 consists of 12 residues. CDR3 bases: TGTGCCAGCAGTTTGACTAGTAGTGAGCAGTTCTTC. Translated: CASSLTSSEQFF.

V usage is TRBV7-2 and J usage is TRBJ2-5; TRBD2 might be the D (5 bases). The germline gives CDR1 SGHTA, CDR2 FQGNSA. CDR3 length: 14 amino acids. Trimming removed 0 bases from V and 0 bases from J, with 5 bases in between. CDR3: CASSLAGNQETQYF. The CDR3 nucleotides read TGTGCCAGCAGCTTAGCCGGGAACCAAGAGACCCAGTACTTC.

This clone showed up just a few times. The chain has TRBV25-1 and TRBJ1-4; D remains unclear. Trimming removed 8 bases from V and 12 bases from J, with 13 bases in between. Germline lookup yields CDR1 MGHDK and CDR2 SYGVNS. The CDR3 runs 11 residues. The CDR3 DNA follows: TGTGCCAGCGGCCTTGAGGCAGAACTGTTTTTT. It is translated as CASGLEAELFF.

The chain employs TRBV7-9 and TRBJ1-5; TRBD1 agrees at 7 bases. Germline trimming cut 8 bases from V and 2 bases from J; bases unmatched to any gene: 6. Germline loops: CDR1 SEHNR, CDR2 FQNEAQ (reference sequence). This CDR3 spans 14 amino acids. The CDR3: CASGVQGGNQPQHF. Written as DNA, the CDR3 is TGTGCCAGCGGCGTTCAGGGGGGCAATCAGCCCCAGCATTTT.

The rearrangement links TRBV5-4 to TRBJ2-3; TRBD2 aligns across 7 bases. The CDR3 contains 15 residues. Looked up from germline, CDR1 is SGHNT and CDR2 is YYREEE (reference sequence). The V segment lost 1 base and the J segment 0 bases; nucleotides outside the gene matches: 2. CDR3 sequence: CASSLSGTSTDTQYF. In DNA form, the CDR3 reads TGTGCCAGCAGCTTGAGCGGGACTAGCACAGATACGCAGTATTTT.

The chain employs TRBV5-1 and TRBJ1-3; D might be TRBD1 (6 bases). The germline gives CDR1 SGHRS, CDR2 YFSETQ. This CDR3 spans 14 amino acids. Trimming took off 2 bases at V and 0 bases at J, with 6 bases between the two ends. Written as DNA, the CDR3 is TGCGCCAGCAGCTTACAGGGCTCTGGAAACACCATATATTTT. This codes for CASSLQGSGNTIYF.

This chain connects TRBV27 to TRBJ1-5; maybe TRBD1 (6 bases). Germline CDR1 and CDR2: MNHEY and SMNVEV (reference sequence). With 8 bases removed from V and 0 bases from J, the gap between germline ends came to 14 bases. This CDR3 is 15 amino acids long. CDR3 sequence: CASLPGQDSNQPQHF. The CDR3 region has the DNA TGTGCCAGCTTACCGGGACAAGATAGCAATCAGCCCCAGCATTTT.

The chain links TRBV6-5 to TRBJ2-1, with 8 nucleotides matching TRBD1. The V gene's germline CDR1 is MNHEY and CDR2 SVGAGI. V gave up 3 bases and J gave up 8 bases; unmatched junction bases: 9. The CDR3 has 15 amino acids. The CDR3 protein is CASSYLGQVSYEQFF. The DNA for the CDR3 is TGTGCCAGCAGTTATTTGGGACAGGTTTCCTATGAGCAGTTCTTC.

This chain uses TRBV18 with TRBJ2-7, with a tentative D call TRBD2 (5 bases). The CDR3 totals 15 residues. The V end lost 0 bases, the J end lost 7 bases, and 16 bases lay between the germline ends. The V gene's germline CDR1 is KGHSH and CDR2 LQKENI. In nucleotides, the CDR3 is TGTGCCAGCTCACCACCGGACTTCCCGGTGGGGGAGCAGTACTTC. Its protein is CASSPPDFPVGEQYF.

This chain connects TRBV13 to TRBJ2-1, with TRBD2 identical over 12 bases. In germline, CDR1 is PRHDT, CDR2 FYEKMQ (reference sequence). V shed 1 base and J 3 bases; nucleotides not matched to a gene: 1. The CDR3 has 16 amino acids. The CDR3 coding sequence is TGTGCCAGCAGCTTAGAACTAGCGGGGGGCTACAATGAGCAGTTCTTC. Encoded protein: CASSLELAGGYNEQFF.

The chain uses TRBV10-3 and TRBJ1-1, with 9 bases matching TRBD1. Germline CDR1 reads ENHRY; CDR2 reads SYGVKD. V lost 4 bases to trimming and J lost 3 bases; unmatched junction nucleotides: 6. The CDR3 loop spans 15 amino acids. This chain's CDR3 is CAISGTGGADTEAFF. CDR3 coding DNA: TGTGCCATCAGTGGAACAGGGGGCGCAGACACTGAAGCTTTCTTT.

This clone was recorded once. The rearrangement joins TRBV27 to TRBJ2-7; D may be TRBD2 (6 bases). Germline V gives CDR1 MNHEY, CDR2 SMNVEV (reference sequence). Trimming removed 6 bases at V and 3 bases at J, with 12 bases between. The CDR3 is made up of 13 amino acids. The CDR3 nucleotides are TGTGCCAGCAGGTCATTAGCGGTCTACGAGCAGTACTTC. Translation gives CASRSLAVYEQYF.

The J gene is TRBJ1-1, the V gene TRBV6-1; 10 nucleotides line up with TRBD1. The germline V gene encodes CDR1 MNHNS and CDR2 SASEGT. The length of the CDR3 is 15 residues. V lost 4 bases, J lost 1 base, and 3 bases stayed unmatched. CDR3 sequence reads: CASSGDRGRNTEAFF. Here the CDR3 DNA reads TGTGCCAGCAGTGGCGACAGGGGGCGGAACACTGAAGCTTTCTTT.

V is TRBV5-1 and J is TRBJ2-7; D possibly corresponds to TRBD1 (6 bases). Trimming shortened V by 4 bases and J by 1 base, and 12 bases separated the two germline ends. The CDR3 sequence is 14 residues long. Germline V gene sequence: CDR1 SGHRS, CDR2 YFSETQ. The CDR3: CASSAERGSYEQYF. The CDR3 DNA follows: TGCGCCAGCAGCGCCGAGAGGGGGTCCTACGAGCAGTACTTC. Filled out from reference TRBV5-1 and TRBJ2-7, the complete variable domain reads KAGVTQTPRYLIKTRGQQVTLSCSPISGHRSVSWYQQTPGQGLQFLFEYFSETQRNKGNFPGRFSGRQFSNSRSEMNVSTLELGDSALYLCASSAERGSYEQYFGPGTRLTVT.

This chain connects TRBV6-1 to TRBJ2-7, with D maybe TRBD2 (6 bases). The CDR3 spans 16 residues. Germline V CDR1 and CDR2: MNHNS, SASEGT. Trimming removed 4 bases from V and 2 bases from J, with 18 bases in between. CDR3 loop: CASSVDSGLSPYEQYF. CDR3 bases: TGTGCCAGCAGTGTCGACTCGGGACTGAGTCCCTACGAGCAGTACTTC.

The rearrangement links TRBV18 to TRBJ1-6; D ambiguous. Trimming took 8 bases from V and 8 from J, leaving 7 bases between them. Germline values: CDR1 KGHSH, CDR2 LQKENI. This CDR3 is built from 11 residues. The DNA of the CDR3 is TGTGCCAGCCCAGATCATTCACCCCTCCACTTT. Its protein is CASPDHSPLHF.

The chain carries TRBV29-1 and TRBJ2-3; D is ambiguous. V was shortened by 0 bases and J by 4 bases, with 8 bases between the two germline ends. Germline V gives CDR1 SQVTM, CDR2 ANQGSEA. The CDR3 spans 13 residues. CDR3 DNA: TGCAGCGTTGAAGATCCTTTATCAGATACGCAGTATTTT. Protein product: CSVEDPLSDTQYF.